Listed here are 24 T cell receptor beta chains from one sample, sequenced in a study of TIL therapy for anti-PD-1-resistant metastatic lung cancer. Time point indicated: pre-treatment sample, taken before nivolumab and TIL therapy. The immunoSEQ assay was v3. The table came from immunoSEQ multiplex PCR; TCRdb's copy has only in-frame clones and leaves some out. This repertoire shows about 59,000 clones, roughly 80% found once; its top ten account for about 1.8%. Here the sequenced sample was blood, taken at baseline. These receptors originate from a person between 25 and 80 years old with non-small cell lung cancer.

This chain links TRBV6-1 with TRBJ2-5; 7 bases are shared with TRBD1. In germline, CDR1 is MNHNS, CDR2 SASEGT. CDR3 length: 15 residues. Trimming took 3 bases from V and 5 from J; bases not matched to a gene: 9. CDR3 sequence: CASSDGIGGMETQYF. CDR3 DNA: TGTGCCAGCAGTGATGGCATAGGGGGCATGGAGACCCAGTACTTC.

The chain employs TRBV5-1 and TRBJ2-7; no reliable D call. Trimming removed 2 bases from V and 1 base from J, with 10 bases in between. The CDR3 contains 14 residues. The germline V gene encodes CDR1 SGHRS and CDR2 YFSETQ. CDR3 bases: TGCGCCAGCAGCTTTAGAGCAAATTCCTACGAGCAGTACTTC. It yields the protein CASSFRANSYEQYF.

The gene calls are TRBV29-1 and TRBJ2-1; D possibly matches TRBD1 or TRBD2 (5 bases each). V dropped 3 bases and J dropped 12 bases, with 9 bases sitting between them. Per germline, CDR1 SQVTM and CDR2 ANQGSEA. CDR3 length equals 10 residues. CDR3 nucleotide sequence: TGCAGCGTTGAGAAGAGGGGGCAGTTCTTC. Its protein product is CSVEKRGQFF.

The chain has TRBV7-6 and TRBJ1-5, with a weak D call TRBD1 (6 bases). This CDR3 contains 15 residues. Germline values: CDR1 SGHVS, CDR2 FNYEAQ. V gave up 1 base and J gave up 2 bases, with 9 bases separating them. The CDR3 DNA reads TGTGCCAGCAGCTTAGGTCAGGGGCGCAATCAGCCCCAGCATTTT. It yields the protein CASSLGQGRNQPQHF.

This clone was detected once. This chain links TRBV9 with TRBJ2-1; 12 positions match TRBD2. This CDR3 contains 15 residues. In germline, CDR1 is SGDLS, CDR2 YYNGEE. The junction had 6 bases not matched to a gene; V was cut back by 4 bases and J by 7 bases. Written as DNA, the CDR3 is TGTGCCAGCAGCCCAAGGACTAGCGGGGATAATGAGCAGTTCTTC. Translated, it gives CASSPRTSGDNEQFF. The whole variable domain, filled in from reference TRBV9 and TRBJ2-1, reads DSGVTQTPKHLITATGQRVTLRCSPRSGDLSVYWYQQSLDQGLQFLIQYYNGEERAKGNILERFSAQQFPDLHSELNLSSLELGDSALYFCASSPRTSGDNEQFFGPGTRLTVL.

This chain uses TRBV28 with TRBJ2-3, with 7 bases aligning to TRBD2. CDR1 is MDHEN, CDR2 SYDVKM, per germline. V was pared by 8 bases and J by 2 bases, with 13 bases of the junction left unmatched. The CDR3 is 16 amino acids. CDR3 nucleotide sequence: TGTGCCAGCCGCACAGGATCTAGCGGACACACAGATACGCAGTATTTT. Amino acids: CASRTGSSGHTDTQYF.

The chain has TRBV10-3 and TRBJ2-7; 8 bases are shared with TRBD1. J gave up 2 bases and V 2 bases, and 2 bases lay outside the gene matches. CDR3 length equals 14 residues. Germline V gene sequence: CDR1 ENHRY, CDR2 SYGVKD. DNA for the CDR3: TGTGCCATCAGTGAGCGGACAGGGACCTACGAGCAGTACTTC. Protein: CAISERTGTYEQYF.

The chain combines TRBV7-2 with TRBJ1-6, with 9 bases identical to TRBD1. This CDR3 is built from 16 residues. The germline CDR1 and CDR2 sequences are SGHTA and FQGNSA. The ends lost 1 base at V and 8 bases at J; junction bases unmatched: 6. The CDR3 spells CASSLGGTGTHSPLHF. DNA for the CDR3: TGTGCCAGCAGCTTAGGAGGGACAGGGACGCATTCACCCCTCCACTTT.

This clone was detected only a few times. The rearrangement links TRBV5-4 to TRBJ1-1; no reliable D call. Germline CDR1 and CDR2: SGHNT and YYREEE (reference sequence). V lost 3 bases and J lost 4, with 16 bases in between. The CDR3 is 15 amino acids. The CDR3 region is CASSSKRESGTEAFF. DNA of the CDR3: TGTGCCAGCAGCTCCAAACGAGAGTCTGGCACTGAAGCTTTCTTT. Full variable domain (outside the CDR3, taken from reference TRBV5-4 and TRBJ1-1): ETGVTQSPTHLIKTRGQQVTLRCSSQSGHNTVSWYQQALGQGPQFIFQYYREEENGRGNFPPRFSGLQFPNYSSELNVNALELDDSALYLCASSSKRESGTEAFFGQGTRLTVV.

This clone was seen a few times. V gene TRBV7-9 combines with J gene TRBJ2-2, with 7 bases that match TRBD2. The germline V gene encodes CDR1 SEHNR and CDR2 FQNEAQ (reference sequence). The J segment lost 6 bases and the V segment lost 2 bases, leaving 6 bases of the junction unmatched. This CDR3 comprises 15 residues. CDR3 nucleotides: TGTGCCAGCAGCTTATGGGGAGGGGACGCCGGGGAGCTGTTTTTT. It is translated as CASSLWGGDAGELFF.

A note on this clone: The same CDR3 arises from other DNA sequences in this sample as well. The chain recombines TRBV7-2 with TRBJ2-2; D remains ambiguous. The CDR3 runs to 14 residues. Germline CDR1 reads SGHTA; CDR2 reads FQGNSA. V gave up 4 bases and J gave up 0 bases, with 6 bases separating them. The CDR3 region has the DNA TGTGCCAGCAGCTCAAACGCGAACACCGGGGAGCTGTTTTTT. It specifies CASSSNANTGELFF.

This clone came up once. This chain connects TRBV4-2 to TRBJ2-5; D not certain. Trimming left V 1 base short and J 0 bases short, with 9 bases between. This CDR3 has 15 amino acids. Germline CDR1 LGHNA, CDR2 YNFKEQ. CDR3 DNA: TGTGCCAGCAGCCAAGGAGACCGGGACCAAGAGACCCAGTACTTC. It specifies CASSQGDRDQETQYF.

The chain joins TRBV5-1 to TRBJ2-7, with D possibly being TRBD1 (6 bases). Germline loops: CDR1 SGHRS, CDR2 YFSETQ. This CDR3 is 14 amino acids long. Trimming pared 4 bases from V and 3 bases from J, leaving 14 bases between. The chain's CDR3 is CASSQDSPNYEQYF. DNA of the CDR3: TGCGCCAGCAGCCAGGACAGCCCCAACTACGAGCAGTACTTC.

The rearrangement joins TRBV7-9 to TRBJ2-1; tentatively, D is TRBD1 or TRBD2 (6 bases each). Trimming stripped 5 bases from V and 8 bases from J, with 13 bases between. The CDR3 is 13 residues long. Germline CDR1 SEHNR, CDR2 FQNEAQ (reference sequence). CDR3 sequence (DNA): TGTGCCAGCAGCCCAAGGGGGGACGATGAGCAGTTCTTC. Translated, it gives CASSPRGDDEQFF.

The rearrangement links TRBV7-9 to TRBJ1-1; D might be TRBD1 (6 bases). The germline CDR1 and CDR2 sequences are SEHNR and FQNEAQ (reference sequence). V lost 5 bases, J lost 5 bases, and 12 bases lay in between. CDR3 length: 13 residues. This CDR3 is CASSPWTDTEAFF. CDR3 DNA: TGTGCCAGCAGCCCGTGGACAGATACTGAAGCTTTCTTT.

V usage is TRBV4-3 and J usage is TRBJ2-7; 8 bases agree with TRBD1. Germline-derived CDR1 and CDR2 are LGHNA and YSLEER. This CDR3 has 14 residues. J was trimmed by 4 bases and V by 4 bases; bases with no gene match: 6. The CDR3 is CASSRWTGWYEQYF. The CDR3 DNA follows: TGCGCCAGCAGCCGATGGACAGGGTGGTACGAGCAGTACTTC.

A single count supports this clone. V gene TRBV28 combines with J gene TRBJ1-3; possible D gene TRBD1, 6 bases. CDR1 and CDR2 from the germline V gene are MDHEN and SYDVKM. The CDR3 extends over 14 amino acids. The V end was cut by 7 bases, the J end by 1 base, with 11 bases between. CDR3 nucleotide sequence: TGTGCCAGCACCAAGACAGGTTCTGGAAACACCATATATTTT. Its protein product is CASTKTGSGNTIYF.

The V call is TRBV7-9, the J call TRBJ2-2; no firm D call. CDR3 length: 16 amino acids. The germline V gene encodes CDR1 SEHNR and CDR2 FQNEAQ (reference sequence). V lost 2 bases, J lost 1 base, and 11 bases lay in between. CDR3 nucleotide sequence: TGTGCCAGCAGCTTATATCGTACGGAGAACACCGGGGAGCTGTTTTTT. It translates to CASSLYRTENTGELFF.

The chain couples TRBV7-2 to TRBJ2-7, with D possibly TRBD1 on 5 matching bases. There are 15 residues in the CDR3. CDR1 and CDR2 from the germline V gene are SGHTA and FQGNSA. V lost 2 bases, J lost 6 bases, and 17 bases lay in between. This chain's CDR3 is CASSLQGRSLGEQYF. The CDR3 DNA reads TGTGCCAGCAGCTTACAGGGCAGGAGTCTGGGCGAGCAGTACTTC. The variable domain in full, completed from reference TRBV7-2 and TRBJ2-7, reads GAGVSQSPSNKVTEKGKDVELRCDPISGHTALYWYRQSLGQGLEFLIYFQGNSAPDKSGLPSDRFSAERTGGSVSTLTIQRTQQEDSAVYLCASSLQGRSLGEQYFGPGTRLTVT.

This clone was detected a few times. The chain links TRBV27 to TRBJ1-6; D is undetermined. Germline assignment: CDR1 MNHEY and CDR2 SMNVEV (reference sequence). V was cut by 2 bases and J by 9 bases, with 11 bases left in between. This CDR3 comprises 14 residues. The CDR3 here is CASSLSHLVSPLHF. The DNA for the CDR3 is TGTGCCAGCAGTTTAAGTCATCTTGTTTCACCCCTCCACTTT.

The chain employs TRBV6-5 and TRBJ2-7, with D maybe TRBD2 (6 bases). The V end was cut by 0 bases, the J end by 4 bases, with 16 bases between. Germline loops: CDR1 MNHEY, CDR2 SVGAGI. This CDR3 is built from 16 residues. The CDR3 region is CASSYSGPPEGYEQYF. CDR3 bases: TGTGCCAGCAGTTACTCCGGACCCCCGGAGGGTTACGAGCAGTACTTC.

The chain couples TRBV5-5 to TRBJ2-4, with 9 positions matching TRBD1. Germline-derived CDR1 and CDR2 are SGHKS and YYEKEE (reference sequence). The CDR3 length is 14 residues. With V trimmed by 5 bases and J by 8 bases, 8 bases remained unmatched. The CDR3 loop is CASSRTGEADIQYF. CDR3 DNA: TGTGCCAGCAGTCGGACAGGGGAAGCGGACATTCAGTACTTC.

The rearrangement links TRBV7-6 to TRBJ2-2; D ambiguous. The germline V gene encodes CDR1 SGHVS and CDR2 FNYEAQ. The CDR3 contains 14 residues. Deletions cut 5 bases from V and 0 bases from J, with 7 bases between. The CDR3 reads CASSLAPNTGELFF. As DNA, the CDR3 is TGTGCCAGCAGCCTGGCGCCGAACACCGGGGAGCTGTTTTTT.

The chain has TRBV13 and TRBJ1-2; possible D gene TRBD1, 6 bases. The CDR3 contains 14 residues. CDR1 is PRHDT and CDR2 is FYEKMQ in the germline V gene (reference sequence). V lost 9 bases and J 3 bases, leaving 17 bases between the germline ends. In DNA, the CDR3 is TGTGCCAGTGGCCGCGGGGGGCTGGACTATGGCTACACCTTC. It translates to CASGRGGLDYGYTF.